The 11 T cell receptor beta chains given below trace back to one sample, sequenced in a study of PD-1 blockade in classical Hodgkin lymphoma. The assay was immunoSEQ multiplex PCR, and TCRdb's table has in-frame clones only and misses some. The sample includes some 110,000 clones, roughly 87% of them seen just once. Regarding time point: cycle 4 day 1 (C4D1), after 5 to 7 weeks of nivolumab. Every patient had relapsed following autologous stem cell transplantation, and cohorts differed in brentuximab vedotin exposure. The input for sequencing was peripheral blood mononuclear cells (PBMCs), taken before the fourth cycle of nivolumab. The receptors here all came from a human donor with classical Hodgkin lymphoma.

The J gene is TRBJ2-2, the V gene TRBV11-3; D is unresolved. V lost 3 bases and J 1 base, leaving 3 bases between the germline ends. The CDR3 runs to 13 residues. Germline CDR1 is SGHNT and CDR2 is YENEEA. CDR3 residues: CASSLRNTGELFF. DNA of the CDR3: TGTGCCAGCAGCTTGAGGAACACCGGGGAGCTGTTTTTT.

The chain carries TRBV29-1 and TRBJ2-6; 9 nucleotides match TRBD1. V dropped 0 bases and J dropped 1; count of bases not matched to a gene: 7. Germline V CDR1 and CDR2: SQVTM, ANQGSEA. This CDR3 has 18 amino acids. The CDR3 DNA sequence: TGCAGCGTTGAAGAACAGGGGGCTGGGTCGTCTGGGGCCAACGTCCTGACTTTC. It yields the protein CSVEEQGAGSSGANVLTF.

In its sample, this clone was seen a few times. The J gene is TRBJ2-4, the V gene TRBV5-6; D is unclear. With 0 bases removed from V and 0 bases from J, the gap between germline ends came to 10 bases. This CDR3 is built from 16 residues. The germline V gene encodes CDR1 SGHDT and CDR2 YYEEEE. The CDR3 nucleotides read TGTGCCAGCAGCTTGGATACGACACTAGCCAAAAACATTCAGTACTTC. This encodes CASSLDTTLAKNIQYF.

The CDR3 sequence: CASSIPGFQAKQYF. In DNA, the CDR3 is TGTGCCAGCAGCATACCAGGGTTCCAGGCGAAGCAGTACTTC. The chain links TRBV5-6 to TRBJ2-7; weak D call: TRBD1 (5 bases). This CDR3 has 14 amino acids. V lost 4 bases and J lost 8, with 19 bases in between. Germline CDR1 is SGHDT and CDR2 is YYEEEE.

V and J are TRBV27 and TRBJ1-1, with a possible D match to TRBD1 (6 bases). The length of the CDR3 is 16 residues. Trimming removed 0 bases at V and 8 bases at J, with 19 bases between. CDR1 and CDR2 (germline): MNHEY, SMNVEV (reference sequence). The CDR3 sequence: CASSLSVAGWTAEAFF. DNA for the CDR3: TGTGCCAGCAGTTTATCAGTTGCGGGTTGGACAGCCGAAGCTTTCTTT.

The rearrangement uses TRBV11-2 and TRBJ2-5; the match to TRBD2 covers 11 bases. The CDR3 has 15 residues. Germline V gene data show CDR1 as SGHAT and CDR2 as FQNNGV. Trimming cost V 7 bases and J 4 bases; bases outside gene matches: 8. CDR3 protein: CASIDSGTSGETQYF. Here the CDR3 DNA reads TGTGCCAGCATCGACTCCGGGACTAGCGGAGAGACCCAGTACTTC.

The V call is TRBV18, the J call TRBJ1-2; D remains unclear. Germline lookup yields CDR1 KGHSH and CDR2 LQKENI. Trimming removed 3 bases from V and 0 bases from J, with 11 bases in between. The CDR3 is 15 amino acids. The CDR3 reads CASSPGSSSNYGYTF. The CDR3 DNA sequence: TGTGCCAGCTCACCGGGGTCCAGCTCTAACTATGGCTACACCTTC.

The J gene is TRBJ2-1, the V gene TRBV6-5; 11 bases align to TRBD2. There are 15 residues in the CDR3. After removal of 5 bases from V and 7 bases from J, the junction contained 7 bases not matched to a gene. Looked up from germline, CDR1 is MNHEY and CDR2 is SVGAGI. CDR3 region: CASSNRLAGRNEQFF. CDR3 DNA sequence: TGTGCCAGCAGTAACCGACTAGCGGGACGTAATGAGCAGTTCTTC.

This chain connects TRBV11-1 to TRBJ2-5; no firm D call. V was trimmed by 8 bases and J by 3 bases, leaving 7 bases between them. The germline V gene encodes CDR1 SGHAT and CDR2 FQDESV (reference sequence). The CDR3 extends over 11 amino acids. The CDR3 protein is CASGREETQYF. In DNA form, the CDR3 reads TGTGCCAGCGGAAGGGAAGAGACCCAGTACTTC.

The chain has TRBV28 and TRBJ1-1; 7 bases match TRBD1. V gave up 6 bases and J gave up 4 bases; unmatched junction bases: 8. CDR3 length: 14 amino acids. The germline gives CDR1 MDHEN, CDR2 SYDVKM. The CDR3 region has the DNA TGTGCCAGCAGCAACCCTGGACAGGTCACTGAAGCTTTCTTT. The encoded protein is CASSNPGQVTEAFF.

V and J are TRBV27 and TRBJ2-7; TRBD1 aligns across 12 bases. Germline CDR1 MNHEY, CDR2 SMNVEV (reference sequence). V trimming: 5 bases; J trimming: 5 bases; junction bases outside the gene matches: 7. There are 15 residues in the CDR3. CDR3 residues: CASSQGTGGGHEQYF. The CDR3 coding sequence is TGTGCCAGCAGTCAGGGGACAGGGGGCGGCCACGAGCAGTACTTC.